The T cell receptor (beta chain) described here comes from a study of T-cell memory formation after mild COVID-19. Amplification by 5'RACE using constant-segment primers produced TCR alpha and TCR beta cDNA libraries that carried sample barcodes and UMIs. TCRdb independently ran MiXCR on the 5' RACE reads; one entry per CDR3 protein. The repertoire holds approximately 250,000 distinct CDR3 sequences, approximately 15% seen once, with 2% to 2.5% in the top ten. Findings of the study overall: Later expanders leaned CD4+, whereas clones that contracted between day 15 and 85 were balanced CD4/CD8.

Comments on this clonotype: No antigen is known for it.

Germline V gene lookup returns CDR1 MNHEY and CDR2 SVGAGI. The CDR3 consists of 14 residues. V was cut by 2 bases and J by 5 bases, with 10 bases left in between. Sequencing was performed on PBMCs or a T cell subset sorted from them (not recorded which). The rearrangement links TRBV6-5 to TRBJ1-3; no definite D call. The clonotype comes from an adult woman who had mild COVID-19 (a few samples of this study predate the infection). Cell type and time point are not known. The CDR3 protein is CASSYKGSRNTIYF. DNA for the CDR3: TGTGCCAGCAGTTACAAAGGGTCCCGAAACACCATATATTTT.